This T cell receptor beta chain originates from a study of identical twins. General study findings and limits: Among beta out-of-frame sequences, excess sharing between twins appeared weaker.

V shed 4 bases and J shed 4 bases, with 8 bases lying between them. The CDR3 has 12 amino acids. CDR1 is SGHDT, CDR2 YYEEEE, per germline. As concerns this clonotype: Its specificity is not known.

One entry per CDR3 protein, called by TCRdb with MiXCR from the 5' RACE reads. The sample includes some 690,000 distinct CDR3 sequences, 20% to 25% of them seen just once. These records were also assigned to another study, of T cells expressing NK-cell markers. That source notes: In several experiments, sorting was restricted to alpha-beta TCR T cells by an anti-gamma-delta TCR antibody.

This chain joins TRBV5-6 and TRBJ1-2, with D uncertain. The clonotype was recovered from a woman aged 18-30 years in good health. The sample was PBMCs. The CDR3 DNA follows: TGTGCCAGCAGCAAGGCTCTCTATGGCTACACCTTC. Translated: CASSKALYGYTF.